This T cell receptor (beta chain) was captured in a study of neurological immune-mediated disorders. Findings and limits, study-wide: The most TCR clonal expansion was seen in HTLV-1-associated myelopathy, whereas the least was seen in multiple sclerosis, below the level in healthy controls. Among expanded clones, no CDR3 amino acid sequences were shared across subjects, a pattern suggesting private repertoires in all groups.

TCRdb recomputed calls from the 5' RACE reads with MiXCR, one row per CDR3 protein. Of 55,000 to 75,000 distinct CDR3 sequences in the sample, 12% were seen once. J lost 5 bases, V lost 6 bases, and 7 bases had no gene match. The CDR3 has 13 amino acids. Germline V gene sequence: CDR1 SQVTM, CDR2 ANQGSEA. A word on this clonotype: The antigen remains unidentified.

Input material: PBMCs. The clonotype originates from a woman aged 60-75 years with HTLV-1-associated myelopathy (HAM/TSP). The chain employs TRBV29-1 and TRBJ1-3; TRBD1 aligns across 7 bases. CDR3 amino acids: CSVADRVRNTIYF. CDR3 sequence (DNA): TGCAGCGTCGCTGACAGGGTGCGAAACACCATATATTTT.